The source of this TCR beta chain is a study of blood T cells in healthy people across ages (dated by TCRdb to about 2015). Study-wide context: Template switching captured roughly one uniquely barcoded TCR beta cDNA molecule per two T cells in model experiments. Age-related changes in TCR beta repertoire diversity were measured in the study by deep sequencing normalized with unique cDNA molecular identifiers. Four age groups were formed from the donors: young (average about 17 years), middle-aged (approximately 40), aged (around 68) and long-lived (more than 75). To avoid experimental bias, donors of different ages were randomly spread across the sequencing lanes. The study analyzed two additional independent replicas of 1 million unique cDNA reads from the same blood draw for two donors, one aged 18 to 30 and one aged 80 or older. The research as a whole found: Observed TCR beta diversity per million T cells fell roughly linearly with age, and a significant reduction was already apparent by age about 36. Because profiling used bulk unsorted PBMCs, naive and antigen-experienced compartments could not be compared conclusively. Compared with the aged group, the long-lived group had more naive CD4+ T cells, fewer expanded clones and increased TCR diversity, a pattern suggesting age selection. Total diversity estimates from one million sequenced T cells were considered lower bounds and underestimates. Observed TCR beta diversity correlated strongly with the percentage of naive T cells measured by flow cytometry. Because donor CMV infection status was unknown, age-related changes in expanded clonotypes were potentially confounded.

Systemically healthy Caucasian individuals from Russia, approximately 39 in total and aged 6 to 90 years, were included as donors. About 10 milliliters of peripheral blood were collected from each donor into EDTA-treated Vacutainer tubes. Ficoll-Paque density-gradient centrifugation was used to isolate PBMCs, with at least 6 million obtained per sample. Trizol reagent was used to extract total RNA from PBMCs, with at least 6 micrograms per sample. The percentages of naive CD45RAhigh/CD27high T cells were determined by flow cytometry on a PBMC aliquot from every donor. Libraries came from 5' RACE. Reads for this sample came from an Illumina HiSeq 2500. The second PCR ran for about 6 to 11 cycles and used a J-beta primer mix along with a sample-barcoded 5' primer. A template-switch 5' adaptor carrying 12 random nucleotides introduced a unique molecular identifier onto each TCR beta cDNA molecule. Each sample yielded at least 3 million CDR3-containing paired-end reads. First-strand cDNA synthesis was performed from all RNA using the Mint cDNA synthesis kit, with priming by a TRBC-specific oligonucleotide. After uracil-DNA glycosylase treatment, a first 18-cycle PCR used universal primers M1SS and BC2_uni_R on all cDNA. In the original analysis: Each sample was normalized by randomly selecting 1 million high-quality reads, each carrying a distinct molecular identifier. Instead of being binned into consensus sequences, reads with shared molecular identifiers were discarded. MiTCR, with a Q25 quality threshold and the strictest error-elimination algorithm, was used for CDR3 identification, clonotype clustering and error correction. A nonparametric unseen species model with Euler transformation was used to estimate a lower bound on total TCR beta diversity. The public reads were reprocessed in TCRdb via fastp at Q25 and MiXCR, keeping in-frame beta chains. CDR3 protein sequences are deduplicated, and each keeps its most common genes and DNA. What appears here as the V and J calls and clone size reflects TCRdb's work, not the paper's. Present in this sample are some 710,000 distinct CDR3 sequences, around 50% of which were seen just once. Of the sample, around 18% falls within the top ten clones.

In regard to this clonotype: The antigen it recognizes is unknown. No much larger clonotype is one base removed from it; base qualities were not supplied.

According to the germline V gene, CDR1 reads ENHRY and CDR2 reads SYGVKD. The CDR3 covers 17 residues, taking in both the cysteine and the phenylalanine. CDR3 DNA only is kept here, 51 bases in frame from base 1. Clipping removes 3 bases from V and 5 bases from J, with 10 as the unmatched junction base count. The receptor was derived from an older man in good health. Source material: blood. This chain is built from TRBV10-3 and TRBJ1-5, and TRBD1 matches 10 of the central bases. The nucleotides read TGTGCCATCAGTGAAGAAGCTTATGGGACAGGGGATCAGCCCCAGCATTTT. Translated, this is CAISEEAYGTGDQPQHF.